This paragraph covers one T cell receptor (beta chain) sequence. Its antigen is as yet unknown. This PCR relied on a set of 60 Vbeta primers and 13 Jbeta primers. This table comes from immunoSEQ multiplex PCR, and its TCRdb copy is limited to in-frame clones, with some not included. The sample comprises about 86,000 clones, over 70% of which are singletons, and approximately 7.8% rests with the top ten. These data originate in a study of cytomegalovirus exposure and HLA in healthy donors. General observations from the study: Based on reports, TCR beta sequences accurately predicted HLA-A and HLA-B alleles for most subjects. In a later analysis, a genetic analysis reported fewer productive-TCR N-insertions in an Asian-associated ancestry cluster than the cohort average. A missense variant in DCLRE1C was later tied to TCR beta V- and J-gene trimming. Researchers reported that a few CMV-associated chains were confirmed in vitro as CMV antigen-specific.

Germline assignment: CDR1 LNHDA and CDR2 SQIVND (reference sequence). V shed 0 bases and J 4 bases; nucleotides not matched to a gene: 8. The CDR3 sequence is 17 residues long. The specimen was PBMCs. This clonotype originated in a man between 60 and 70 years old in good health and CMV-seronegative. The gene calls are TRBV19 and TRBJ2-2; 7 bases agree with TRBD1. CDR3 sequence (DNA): TGTGCCAGTAGTATAGACCCGACAGGGTCGGCCACCGGGGAGCTGTTTTTT. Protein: CASSIDPTGSATGELFF.